These T cell receptor beta chains were read from a single sample in a study of CD8+ T cells in alopecia areata. TCRdb keeps only in-frame clones here, not all; method: immunoSEQ multiplex PCR. The sample gives over 150,000 clones, 60% of which show up once; around 0.7% is in the top ten. The sample consisted of CD4+ T cells sorted from blood, taken at week 4, from a patient treated with tofacitinib. The receptors derive from a human donor with alopecia areata. The CDR3 runs from the conserved cysteine through the conserved F or W. The order of the fields is V gene, D gene, J gene, clone size, CDR3 protein, CDR3 DNA. D genes are given only for firm matches. Size is omitted from some rows. Given values are once, few, many or a class for expanded clones.

>TRBV5-1|.|TRBJ2-7|.
CASSLLPYEQYF
TGCGCCAGCAGCTTGCTACCCTACGAGCAGTACTTC
>TRBV29-1|.|TRBJ2-4|few
CSAAPDNIQYF
TGCAGCGCAGCCCCGGACAACATTCAGTACTTC
>TRBV7-9|.|TRBJ2-5|.
CASSLSPQETQYF
TGTGCCAGCAGCTTATCCCCTCAAGAGACCCAGTACTTC
>TRBV11-2|.|TRBJ2-1|.
CASSSRVGLEQFF
TGTGCCAGCAGCTCTAGGGTGGGGCTTGAGCAGTTCTTC
>TRBV14|.|TRBJ2-5|.
CASSQGPKETQYF
TGTGCCAGCAGCCAAGGCCCGAAAGAGACCCAGTACTTC
>TRBV30|.|TRBJ2-7|.
CAWSGGLEGAYEQYF
TGTGCCTGGAGTGGCGGGCTAGAGGGAGCCTACGAGCAGTACTTC
>TRBV25-1|.|TRBJ2-5|once
CPSRGAHQETQYF
TGTCCCAGCCGGGGGGCCCACCAAGAGACCCAGTACTTC
>TRBV6-5|TRBD2|TRBJ2-5|.
CASSYRTSSWETQYF
TGTGCCAGCAGTTACCGGACTAGCTCCTGGGAGACCCAGTACTTC
>TRBV2|.|TRBJ2-1|.
CASTHGGNYNEQFF
TGTGCCAGCACCCACGGAGGGAATTACAATGAGCAGTTCTTC
>TRBV28|.|TRBJ2-5|few
CATSLGGRETQYF
TGTGCCACCTCCTTGGGGGGCCGAGAGACCCAGTACTTC
>TRBV7-2|.|TRBJ2-1|.
CASSLNGGARSYNEQFF
TGTGCCAGCAGCTTGAACGGGGGCGCACGCTCCTACAATGAGCAGTTCTTC
>TRBV6-5|TRBD2|TRBJ2-5|.
CASSYSGLAGETQYF
TGTGCCAGCAGTTACTCAGGACTAGCGGGAGAGACCCAGTACTTC
>TRBV2|.|TRBJ2-3|.
CASSGSTDTQYF
TGTGCCAGCAGCGGGAGCACAGATACGCAGTATTTT
>TRBV21-1|.|TRBJ1-1|.
CASSNTTVEGLNTEAFF
TGTGCCAGCAGCAACACTACCGTGGAGGGACTGAACACTGAAGCTTTCTTT
>TRBV29-1|.|TRBJ2-5|.
CSVDEGRETQYF
TGCAGCGTTGATGAAGGGAGGGAGACCCAGTACTTC
>TRBV29-1|TRBD1|TRBJ2-5|.
CSKGQGAPETQYF
TGCAGCAAGGGACAGGGGGCTCCGGAGACCCAGTACTTC
>TRBV30|.|TRBJ1-4|.
CAWSVQGNLEKLFF
TGTGCCTGGAGTGTACAGGGAAATCTGGAAAAACTGTTTTTT
>TRBV29-1|TRBD1|TRBJ2-7|few
CSVTRGRDRGQNEQYF
TGCAGCGTTACCCGGGGGAGGGACAGGGGGCAAAACGAGCAGTACTTC
>TRBV30|.|TRBJ1-2|.
CAWTPNGWDGYTF
TGTGCCTGGACCCCGAATGGTTGGGATGGCTACACCTTC
>TRBV25-1|.|TRBJ1-1|.
CASSELSGPNTEAFF
TGTGCCAGCAGTGAATTATCGGGTCCAAACACTGAAGCTTTCTTT
>TRBV2|TRBD1|TRBJ1-2|.
CASSQQGKDGYTF
TGTGCCAGCAGTCAACAGGGGAAGGATGGCTACACCTTC
>TRBV29-1|.|TRBJ2-7|few
CSAWTVSYEQYF
TGCAGCGCTTGGACAGTTTCCTACGAGCAGTACTTC
>TRBV30|TRBD2|TRBJ2-3|.
CAAGEGLSADTQYF
TGTGCGGCGGGGGAGGGGTTGAGCGCAGATACGCAGTATTTT
>TRBV28|TRBD2|TRBJ2-3|.
CASTGLAGGSTDTQYF
TGTGCCAGCACCGGCCTAGCGGGAGGTTCCACAGATACGCAGTATTTT
>TRBV2|TRBD1|TRBJ1-2|once
CASSGTGGPKGYTF
TGTGCCAGCAGTGGGACAGGGGGCCCTAAAGGCTACACCTTC